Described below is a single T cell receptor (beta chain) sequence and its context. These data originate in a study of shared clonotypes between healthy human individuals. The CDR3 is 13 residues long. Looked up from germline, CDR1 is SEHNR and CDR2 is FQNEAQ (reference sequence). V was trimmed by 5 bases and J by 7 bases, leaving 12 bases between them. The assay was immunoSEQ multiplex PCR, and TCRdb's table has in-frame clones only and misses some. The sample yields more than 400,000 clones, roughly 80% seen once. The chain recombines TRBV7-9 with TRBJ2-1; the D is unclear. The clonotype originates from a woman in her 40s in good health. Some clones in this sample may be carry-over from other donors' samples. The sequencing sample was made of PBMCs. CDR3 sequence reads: CASSPREANEQFF. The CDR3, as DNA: TGTGCCAGCAGCCCCCGAGAGGCGAATGAGCAGTTCTTC.